The 25 T cell receptor beta chains given below trace back to one sample, sequenced in a study of T cell repertoires in cytomegalovirus infection. TCRdb used MiXCR to reprocess the reads, holding one entry per CDR3 protein. The sample includes roughly 500,000 distinct CDR3 sequences, more than 15% of them seen just once. Specimen: CD8+ T cells from PBMCs. Source of these receptors: a human donor in good health (CMV status not recorded). Some clones in this sample may be carry-over from other donors' samples.

The V gene is TRBV20-1, the J gene TRBJ2-6; no clear D gene. The CDR3 runs 17 residues. Germline V gene data show CDR1 as DFQATT and CDR2 as SNEGSKA (reference sequence). In nucleotides, the CDR3 is TGCAGCGCAAGCCTCACCTCCGAGCCCTCTGGGGCCAACGTCCTGACTTTC. Amino acids: CSASLTSEPSGANVLTF.

Details on this clonotype: The junction departs from germline at one end; a sequencing error may be responsible. The gene calls are TRBV2 and TRBJ2-2; tentatively, D is TRBD2 (5 bases). The length of the CDR3 is 13 residues. From germline, CDR1 is SNHLY and CDR2 FYNNEI. The CDR3 DNA reads TGTGCCAGCAGTGAGGTGAACACCGGGGATCTGTTTTTT. Translation gives CASSEVNTGDLFF.

On this clonotype itself: This likely comes from a read error, as the CDR3 has no conserved phenylalanine or tryptophan at its end. This rearrangement joins TRBV6-1 to TRBJ2-5, with D possibly TRBD1 on 5 matching bases. The CDR3 has 13 residues. Germline V gene sequence: CDR1 MNHNS, CDR2 SASEGT. As DNA, the CDR3 is TGTGACAGCAGTGAATTCGGCGGACAAGCACAGTACTTA. Translated: CDSSEFGGQAQYL.

This chain joins TRBV20-1 and TRBJ1-2; D is undetermined. Trimming left V 2 bases short and J 2 bases short, with 18 bases between. This CDR3 contains 16 residues. CDR1 and CDR2 (germline): DFQATT, SNEGSKA (reference sequence). The CDR3 DNA is TGCAGTGCTAGAACGACCCCCCTGGCGGGGAACTATGGCTACACCTTC. Its translation is CSARTTPLAGNYGYTF.

V gene TRBV27 combines with J gene TRBJ2-1, with D unresolved. The CDR3 has 12 residues. Germline CDR1 and CDR2: MNHEY and SMNVEV (reference sequence). Between the trimmed V and J ends, which lost 6 bases and 6 bases, there was a span of 9 bases. The DNA for the CDR3 is TGTGCCAGCAGGACCCAAGCCAATGAGCAGTTCTTC. It is translated as CASRTQANEQFF.

The chain recombines TRBV5-6 with TRBJ1-1, with a possible D match to TRBD1 (5 bases). This CDR3 contains 16 residues. Trimming left V 4 bases short and J 3 bases short, with 19 bases between. Looked up from germline, CDR1 is SGHDT and CDR2 is YYEEEE. The CDR3 nucleotides are TGTGCCAGCAGCCTTATGGGCTCAGGCAGGGACACTGAAGCTTTCTTT. Translating gives CASSLMGSGRDTEAFF.

In its sample, this clonotype was seen a few times. This rearrangement joins TRBV9 to TRBJ2-5; D is ambiguous. Germline values: CDR1 SGDLS, CDR2 YYNGEE. This CDR3 spans 13 amino acids. Trimming removed 3 bases at V and 8 bases at J, with 14 bases between. CDR3 nucleotides: TGTGCCAGCAGCGGGGCCGTCCGTGATACCCAGTACTTC. Its translation is CASSGAVRDTQYF.

The chain links TRBV19 to TRBJ2-3; no clear D. With 9 bases removed from V and 2 bases from J, the gap between germline ends came to 12 bases. CDR3 size: 13 residues. Germline V CDR1 and CDR2: LNHDA, SQIVND (reference sequence). In DNA form, the CDR3 reads TGTGCCAGCAGACCTATAGACACAGATACGCAGTATTTT. This gives the protein CASRPIDTDTQYF.

At least ten counts were recorded for this clonotype. This rearrangement joins TRBV7-8 to TRBJ2-3, with D perhaps matching TRBD2 (6 bases). Germline V CDR1 and CDR2: SGHVS, FQNEAQ. Between the trimmed V and J ends, which lost 5 bases and 0 bases, there was a span of 15 bases. The CDR3 length is 16 residues. CDR3 loop: CASSLVGGGSTDTQYF. The DNA of the CDR3 is TGTGCCAGCAGCCTAGTTGGTGGGGGGAGCACAGATACGCAGTATTTT.

This clonotype was picked up a small number of times. V and J are TRBV24-1 and TRBJ2-1; 7 bases agree with TRBD1. The V gene end was trimmed by 1 base and the J gene end by 5 bases; junction bases not matched to a gene: 4. Germline V gives CDR1 KGHDR, CDR2 SFDVKD. CDR3 size: 15 residues. The CDR3 reads CATSDLGTENNEQFF. CDR3 nucleotide sequence: TGTGCCACCAGTGATTTAGGGACAGAGAACAATGAGCAGTTCTTC.

The chain joins TRBV5-1 to TRBJ2-1; no firm D call. Trimming took 0 bases from V and 8 from J, leaving 9 bases between them. The CDR3 runs to 13 residues. Germline V gene data show CDR1 as SGHRS and CDR2 as YFSETQ. CDR3 sequence: CASSLATSYEQFF. CDR3 nucleotides: TGCGCCAGCAGCTTGGCCACAAGCTATGAGCAGTTCTTC.

This clonotype has a count of ten or more. CDR3 sequence reads: CASSPRGGGTGELFF. The CDR3, as DNA: TGTGCCAGCAGCCCTCGGGGGGGAGGCACCGGGGAGCTGTTTTTT. This chain connects TRBV12-3 or TRBV12-4 to TRBJ2-2; 8 bases map to TRBD2. J lost 4 bases, V lost 6 bases, and 7 bases had no gene match. The CDR3 covers 15 residues.

This clonotype showed up just a few times. This sequence joins TRBV28 and TRBJ2-1, with 13 bases aligning to TRBD2. This CDR3 has 16 residues. Germline CDR1 and CDR2: MDHEN and SYDVKM. J lost 1 base, V lost 5 bases, and 2 bases had no gene match. The CDR3 nucleotides are TGTGCCAGCAGTATACTAGCGGGAGGGTCCTACAATGAGCAGTTCTTC. Amino acid sequence: CASSILAGGSYNEQFF.

This clonotype was detected many times. The rearrangement links TRBV5-6 to TRBJ1-5; 8 nucleotides match TRBD1. CDR1 SGHDT and CDR2 YYEEEE come from the germline V gene. The CDR3 has 15 amino acids. V was clipped by 1 base and J by 2 bases; unmatched bases: 2. In DNA, the CDR3 is TGTGCCAGCAGCTTGATGGGACAGGGCAATCAGCCCCAGCATTTT. This codes for CASSLMGQGNQPQHF. Using reference TRBV5-6 and TRBJ1-5 for the parts outside the CDR3, the full variable domain is DAGVTQSPTHLIKTRGQQVTLRCSPKSGHDTVSWYQQALGQGPQFIFQYYEEEERQRGNFPDRFSGHQFPNYSSELNVNALLLGDSALYLCASSLMGQGNQPQHFGDGTRLSIL.

This clonotype was seen ten or more times. The genes are TRBV10-3 and TRBJ1-5; D gene uncertain. From germline, CDR1 is ENHRY and CDR2 SYGVKD. Trimming stripped 6 bases from V and 6 bases from J, with 12 bases between. The CDR3 contains 13 residues. CDR3 nucleotide sequence: TGTGCCATCAGGGGCGGGAGACGTCAGCCCCAGCATTTT. Amino acid sequence: CAIRGGRRQPQHF.

This clonotype was detected many times. The chain is built from TRBV28 and TRBJ2-1; the match to TRBD2 covers 7 bases. Germline CDR1 reads MDHEN; CDR2 reads SYDVKM. CDR3 size: 15 residues. The CDR3 region has the DNA TGTGCGCTCTCCGAAGCGGGACCTCGTGACAATGAGCAGTTCTTC. Protein product: CALSEAGPRDNEQFF. Supplemented by reference TRBV28 and TRBJ2-1, the full variable domain reads DVKVTQSSRYLVKRTGEKVFLECVQDMDHENMFWYRQDPGLGLRLIYFSYDVKMKEKGDIPEGYSVSREKKERFSLILESASTNQTSMYLCALSEAGPRDNEQFFGPGTRLTVL.

A few counts support this clonotype. The chain is built from TRBV2 and TRBJ2-3, with D possibly TRBD1 on 6 matching bases. Germline lookup yields CDR1 SNHLY and CDR2 FYNNEI. This CDR3 spans 12 amino acids. The V and J ends lost 5 bases and 4 bases respectively, with 7 bases between them. The CDR3 spells CASSRQADTQYF. Here the CDR3 DNA reads TGTGCCAGCAGTCGACAGGCAGATACGCAGTATTTT. Full variable domain (remainder filled in from reference TRBV2 and TRBJ2-3): EPEVTQTPSHQVTQMGQEVILRCVPISNHLYFYWYRQILGQKVEFLVSFYNNEISEKSEIFDDQFSVERPDGSNFTLKIRSTKLEDSAMYFCASSRQADTQYFGPGTRLTVL.

The chain combines TRBV29-1 with TRBJ2-1, with D perhaps TRBD1 (5 bases). This CDR3 has 13 residues. Looked up from germline, CDR1 is SQVTM and CDR2 is ANQGSEA. V shed 5 bases and J shed 7 bases, with 15 bases lying between them. For the CDR3, the DNA is TGCAGCGTTACTGACATCAGGGTGAATGAGCAGTTCTTC. It codes for CSVTDIRVNEQFF.

This clonotype appeared many times. The CDR3 sequence: CASSPGGGDEQFF. In DNA form, the CDR3 reads TGTGCCAGCAGCCCCGGAGGGGGCGATGAGCAGTTCTTC. The chain has TRBV7-3 and TRBJ2-1; a weak D match, TRBD1 (7 bases). The CDR3 loop spans 13 amino acids. Looked up from germline, CDR1 is SGHTA and CDR2 is FQGTGA. V lost 5 bases, J lost 8 bases, and 13 bases lay in between.

The table lists this clonotype with many counts. V usage is TRBV28 and J usage is TRBJ2-1, with D tentatively TRBD2 (5 bases). The germline V and J ends were trimmed by 5 bases and 5 bases, with 16 bases remaining between them. The germline CDR1 and CDR2 sequences are MDHEN and SYDVKM. The CDR3 runs 15 residues. In DNA form, the CDR3 reads TGTGCCAGCAGTGATCTAGCAAGTATGAACAATGAGCAGTTCTTC. Encoded protein: CASSDLASMNNEQFF.

The genes are TRBV29-1 and TRBJ1-1; D perhaps matches TRBD1 (5 bases). V lost 5 bases to trimming and J lost 3 bases, with 7 bases between them. CDR1 and CDR2 from the germline V gene are SQVTM and ANQGSEA. This CDR3 has 11 residues. CDR3 residues: CSVRQYTEAFF. The CDR3 DNA is TGCAGCGTTCGACAGTACACTGAAGCTTTCTTT. Together with reference TRBV29-1 and TRBJ1-1, the CDR3 gives the full variable domain: SAVISQKPSRDICQRGTSLTIQCQVDSQVTMMFWYRQQPGQSLTLIATANQGSEATYESGFVIDKFPISRPNLTFSTLTVSNMSPEDSSIYLCSVRQYTEAFFGQGTRLTVV.

The table lists this clonotype with many counts. The CDR3 loop reads CASSPRYVGTFF. The CDR3 DNA reads TGTGCCAGCAGCCCCCGTTACGTTGGAACTTTCTTT. This rearrangement joins TRBV11-1 to TRBJ1-1; D remains unclear. The CDR3 runs 12 residues. The germline gives CDR1 SGHAT, CDR2 FQDESV (reference sequence). V was clipped by 5 bases and J by 12 bases, with 16 bases between them.

The gene calls are TRBV10-3 and TRBJ1-2; D remains ambiguous. V was pared by 3 bases and J by 8 bases, with 10 bases between. From germline, CDR1 is ENHRY and CDR2 SYGVKD. This CDR3 has 12 amino acids. The CDR3 nucleotides are TGTGCCATCAGTGAAGAGGAGTGGGGCTACACCTTC. It specifies CAISEEEWGYTF.

This clonotype has a count of ten or more. The chain combines TRBV4-1 with TRBJ2-5; D gene unclear. CDR3 length equals 17 residues. The germline CDR1 and CDR2 sequences are MGHRA and YSYEKL. Trimming stripped 1 base from V and 2 bases from J, with 17 bases between. This CDR3 reads CASSQVVRRGSQETQYF. CDR3 DNA: TGCGCCAGCAGCCAAGTTGTCCGTCGTGGGTCTCAAGAGACCCAGTACTTC.

CDR3 amino acids: CASSPRTSGRADEQFF. Here the CDR3 DNA reads TGTGCCAGCAGCCCAAGGACTAGCGGGAGGGCCGATGAGCAGTTCTTC. This rearrangement joins TRBV9 to TRBJ2-1; 15 bases line up with TRBD2. The CDR3 is 16 amino acids. Germline loops: CDR1 SGDLS, CDR2 YYNGEE. The V and J ends lost 4 bases and 8 bases, in that order; junction bases with no gene match: 7.